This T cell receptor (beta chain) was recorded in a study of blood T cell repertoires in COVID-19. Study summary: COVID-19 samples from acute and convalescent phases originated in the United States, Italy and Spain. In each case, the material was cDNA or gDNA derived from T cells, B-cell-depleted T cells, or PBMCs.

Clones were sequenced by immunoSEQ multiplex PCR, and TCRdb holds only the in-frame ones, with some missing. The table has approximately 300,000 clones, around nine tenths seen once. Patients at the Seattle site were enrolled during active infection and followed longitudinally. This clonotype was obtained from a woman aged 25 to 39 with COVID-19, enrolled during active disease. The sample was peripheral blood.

Here the CDR3 reads CASSVGSFGDTIYF. The DNA for the CDR3 is TGTGCCAGCAGCGTTGGGTCCTTCGGAGACACCATATATTTT. The genes are TRBV7-8 and TRBJ1-3, with D unresolved. The CDR3 has 14 residues. Germline V gene data show CDR1 as SGHVS and CDR2 as FQNEAQ. The V end was cut by 5 bases, the J end by 8 bases, with 16 bases between.